This T cell receptor beta chain originates from a study of shared clonotypes between healthy human individuals. Researchers ran the assay at a deep level. Generated by immunoSEQ multiplex PCR, the TCRdb table keeps only in-frame clones and is missing some. The sample comprises around 620,000 clones, roughly 95% of which are singletons, and over 0.09% rests with the top ten. Naivety among CD8 cells was defined by CD45RO negativity and positive CCR7 selection, thereby excluding terminally differentiated effector memory CD45RA+ cells. The receptor's source is a woman aged 25 to 45 in good health. Sequenced: naive CD8+ T cells sorted from blood.

The CDR3 DNA reads as TGTGCCAGCAGTTCGAGCGGGAGAAGGTCCTACGAGCAGTACTTC. Protein product: CASSSSGRRSYEQYF. The gene calls are TRBV27 and TRBJ2-7; TRBD2 agrees at 8 bases. The germline CDR1 and CDR2 sequences are MNHEY and SMNVEV (reference sequence). With 4 bases clipped from V and 1 base from J, the junction kept 6 bases outside the gene matches. The CDR3 is 15 residues long.